The 21 T cell receptor beta chains below come from one sample, sequenced in a study of blood T cell repertoires in COVID-19. Profiling relied on immunoSEQ multiplex PCR, and the TCRdb table lists in-frame clones only, not all of them. The table shows 150,000 or so clones, with 87% occurring only once. Sequencing was done on a sample of PBMCs or T cells enriched from blood (not recorded which). These receptors were taken from a woman aged 40 to 50 who had been exposed to COVID-19.

The V call is TRBV19, the J call TRBJ1-5; D perhaps matches TRBD1 (5 bases). V was cut by 3 bases and J by 1 base, with 13 bases left in between. From germline, CDR1 is LNHDA and CDR2 SQIVND (reference sequence). The CDR3 extends over 16 amino acids. CDR3 nucleotide sequence: TGTGCCAGTAGTATGCAGGGTTGGATGAGCAATCAGCCCCAGCATTTT. Translating gives CASSMQGWMSNQPQHF.

V and J are TRBV7-2 and TRBJ1-5, with 8 bases that match TRBD1. Germline values: CDR1 SGHTA, CDR2 FQGNSA. The CDR3 length is 15 residues. The V gene end was trimmed by 5 bases and the J gene end by 4 bases; junction bases not matched to a gene: 7. The CDR3, as DNA: TGTGCCAGCAGCCCAGGACAGGGAAGGAATCAGCCCCAGCATTTT. Its translation is CASSPGQGRNQPQHF.

The genes are TRBV19 and TRBJ2-3; TRBD1 is a possible D gene (6 bases). Germline V lookup: CDR1 LNHDA, CDR2 SQIVND (reference sequence). The CDR3 contains 15 residues. Between the trimmed V and J ends, which lost 7 bases and 2 bases, there was a span of 16 bases. Written as DNA, the CDR3 is TGTGCCAGTACCGCGAAAAGGGGGTACACAGATACGCAGTATTTT. Residues: CASTAKRGYTDTQYF.

V and J are TRBV5-1 and TRBJ2-7; no clear D. V lost 4 bases and J 2 bases, leaving 10 bases between the germline ends. This CDR3 has 13 amino acids. Germline loops: CDR1 SGHRS, CDR2 YFSETQ. CDR3 sequence reads: CASSLDNPYEQYF. In DNA, the CDR3 is TGCGCCAGCAGCCTTGACAACCCCTACGAGCAGTACTTC.

The V call is TRBV5-6, the J call TRBJ2-1; 8 bases are shared with TRBD1. CDR1 and CDR2 from the germline V gene are SGHDT and YYEEEE. Trimming at V came to 0 bases and at J to 2 bases, leaving 4 bases not matched to a gene. The CDR3 consists of 16 residues. In DNA form, the CDR3 reads TGTGCCAGCAGCTTGGCCGGGACAGGCACCTACAATGAGCAGTTCTTC. It encodes CASSLAGTGTYNEQFF.

The chain employs TRBV27 and TRBJ2-3, with 7 bases identical to TRBD2. With 5 bases clipped from V and 3 bases from J, the junction kept 11 bases outside the gene matches. The CDR3 runs to 16 residues. The germline CDR1 and CDR2 sequences are MNHEY and SMNVEV (reference sequence). CDR3 sequence (DNA): TGTGCCAGCAGTCCCTCGAGGAGCGGGAAGACAGATACGCAGTATTTT. This translates into CASSPSRSGKTDTQYF.

The rearrangement joins TRBV6-5 to TRBJ1-6; TRBD1 aligns across 10 bases. The CDR3 has 13 amino acids. The trim removed 8 bases at V and 9 bases at J, leaving 4 bases unmatched. Germline CDR1 is MNHEY and CDR2 is SVGAGI. The CDR3 loop reads CASWGTGVSPLHF. DNA for the CDR3: TGTGCCAGCTGGGGGACAGGGGTTTCACCCCTCCACTTT.

J is TRBJ2-1 and V is TRBV4-1; 9 positions agree with TRBD1. There are 13 residues in the CDR3. The junction had 5 bases not matched to a gene; V was cut back by 8 bases and J by 6 bases. Germline values: CDR1 MGHRA, CDR2 YSYEKL. For the CDR3, the DNA is TGCGCCAGCTCGGGACAGGGAGCCAATGAGCAGTTCTTC. This translates into CASSGQGANEQFF.

This chain connects TRBV28 to TRBJ1-5, with D hard to call. CDR1 MDHEN and CDR2 SYDVKM come from the germline V gene. The CDR3 extends over 14 amino acids. The V gene lost 5 bases and the J gene lost 2 bases, with 10 bases spanning the gap. In nucleotides, the CDR3 is TGTGCCAGCAGTCCCTATTTGGGCAATCAGCCCCAGCATTTT. It is translated as CASSPYLGNQPQHF.

This rearrangement joins TRBV19 to TRBJ2-2, with TRBD2 identical over 7 bases. V lost 2 bases to trimming and J lost 4 bases; unmatched junction nucleotides: 4. The CDR3 has 15 amino acids. Looked up from germline, CDR1 is LNHDA and CDR2 is SQIVND (reference sequence). CDR3: CASSILAEVTGELFF. Written as DNA, the CDR3 is TGTGCCAGTAGTATACTAGCGGAAGTCACCGGGGAGCTGTTTTTT.

The J gene is TRBJ1-2, the V gene TRBV29-1; D is undetermined. The CDR3 loop spans 15 amino acids. The V gene lost 0 bases and the J gene lost 0 bases, with 11 bases spanning the gap. Germline CDR1 SQVTM, CDR2 ANQGSEA. CDR3 protein: CSVEDMEGPNYGYTF. The CDR3 DNA is TGCAGCGTTGAAGATATGGAGGGCCCTAACTATGGCTACACCTTC.

The chain recombines TRBV12-1 with TRBJ2-6; the DNA was not used to check the table's D call, TRBD2. TRBV12-1 is recorded as a pseudogene. This CDR3 is 18 amino acids long. Here the CDR3 reads CASSLTRPGDSGANVLTF. CDR3 DNA: TGTGCCAGCAGCTTAACCCGACCGGGAGACTCTGGGGCCAACGTCCTGACTTTC.

The chain recombines TRBV24-1 with TRBJ2-3, with 8 nucleotides matching TRBD1. V shed 4 bases and J 2 bases; nucleotides not matched to a gene: 4. CDR3 length: 15 amino acids. CDR1 KGHDR and CDR2 SFDVKD come from the germline V gene. In DNA, the CDR3 is TGTGCCACCAGTGAGGGGACAGGTTTCACAGATACGCAGTATTTT. It yields the protein CATSEGTGFTDTQYF.

J is TRBJ1-2 and V is TRBV19; 12 nucleotides match TRBD1. Germline V CDR1 and CDR2: LNHDA, SQIVND (reference sequence). CDR3 length: 14 amino acids. Germline trimming cut 5 bases from V and 8 bases from J; bases unmatched to any gene: 6. The CDR3 spells CASSLGQGARGYTF. Written as DNA, the CDR3 is TGTGCCAGTAGTCTGGGACAGGGGGCCCGAGGCTACACCTTC.

In its sample, this clone was seen once. This chain links TRBV3-1 (or the pseudogene TRBV3-2) with TRBJ1-6; D perhaps matches TRBD1 (5 bases). Trimming took 3 bases from V and 13 from J, leaving 13 bases between them. The germline V gene has CDR1 LGHDT and CDR2 YNNKEL (reference sequence). The length of the CDR3 is 13 residues. The CDR3 DNA is TGTGCCAGCAGCCATGGACGGGACTCGCCCCTCCACTTT. Its translation: CASSHGRDSPLHF.

V usage is TRBV2 and J usage is TRBJ1-5; D ambiguous. With 1 base removed from V and 6 bases from J, the gap between germline ends came to 16 bases. The CDR3 has 16 residues. Per germline, CDR1 SNHLY and CDR2 FYNNEI. The CDR3 sequence is CASSEEEEGGTQPQHF. CDR3 DNA sequence: TGTGCCAGCAGTGAAGAAGAGGAAGGTGGTACTCAGCCCCAGCATTTT.

This chain uses TRBV27 with TRBJ2-7, with a tentative D call TRBD2 (6 bases). Germline V lookup: CDR1 MNHEY, CDR2 SMNVEV (reference sequence). The ends were cut back, 5 bases at V and 0 bases at J, with 14 bases in the middle. The CDR3 extends over 15 amino acids. The CDR3 protein is CASSEFGGPSYEQYF. In nucleotides, the CDR3 is TGTGCCAGCAGTGAATTCGGGGGTCCCTCCTACGAGCAGTACTTC.

The chain uses TRBV25-1 and TRBJ2-5, with 7 bases aligning to TRBD1. CDR3 size: 14 residues. Germline-derived CDR1 and CDR2 are MGHDK and SYGVNS. Germline trimming cut 9 bases from V and 9 bases from J; bases unmatched to any gene: 16. The CDR3 protein is CASFPGTALGAQYF. The CDR3 nucleotides read TGTGCCAGTTTCCCCGGGACAGCCCTTGGGGCCCAGTACTTC.

This clone was detected once. The chain couples TRBV7-2 to TRBJ1-2; TRBD1 might be the D (6 bases). Trimming removed 1 base at V and 4 bases at J, with 10 bases between. The V gene's germline CDR1 is SGHTA and CDR2 FQGNSA. The CDR3 sequence is 14 residues long. The CDR3 spells CASSLDVQGYGYTF. The CDR3 region has the DNA TGTGCCAGCAGCTTAGATGTACAGGGCTATGGCTACACCTTC.

The chain couples TRBV6-2 or TRBV6-3 to TRBJ1-1, with D possibly being TRBD1 (5 bases). The CDR3 covers 15 residues. Trimming cost V 0 bases and J 5 bases, with 13 bases left between them. Germline CDR1 is MNHEY and CDR2 is SVGEGT. For the CDR3, the DNA is TGTGCCAGCAGTTACTCTCGGACGGGGGAGACTGAAGCTTTCTTT. The encoded protein is CASSYSRTGETEAFF.

This sequence joins TRBV7-9 and TRBJ2-1, with 10 bases that match TRBD1. The CDR3 contains 14 residues. Germline V gene lookup returns CDR1 SEHNR and CDR2 FQNEAQ (reference sequence). After removal of 4 bases from V and 7 bases from J, the junction contained 4 bases not matched to a gene. The chain's CDR3 is CASSWDRGWNEQFF. CDR3 DNA: TGTGCCAGCAGCTGGGACAGGGGATGGAATGAGCAGTTCTTC.